Presented here are 25 T cell receptor beta chains from one specimen sequenced in a study of T cells in Graves' hyperthyroidism and ophthalmopathy. From RNA transcripts, TCR beta CDR3 regions were amplified. HTBI primers were used for first-round RT-PCR of the TCR CDR3. Via MiXCR, TCRdb re-called the multiplex PCR reads, giving one row per CDR3 protein. Altogether some 570,000 distinct CDR3 sequences are present, 17% being singletons, with the ten largest covering approximately 16%. The sample was blood. These receptors all come from a woman between 18 and 30 years old with Graves' ophthalmopathy.

In this sample, this clonotype turned up many times. The chain uses TRBV7-3 and TRBJ2-1, with D perhaps TRBD2 (6 bases). CDR1 and CDR2 from the germline V gene are SGHTA and FQGTGA. The CDR3 loop spans 16 amino acids. The V end was cut by 5 bases, the J end by 1 base, with 15 bases between. The CDR3 loop is CASSPHGGVSYNEQFF. The CDR3 coding sequence is TGTGCCAGCAGCCCCCATGGAGGGGTATCCTACAATGAGCAGTTCTTC.

Ten or more counts support this clonotype. V usage is TRBV18 and J usage is TRBJ1-1, with D maybe TRBD1 (6 bases). Germline V gene lookup returns CDR1 KGHSH and CDR2 LQKENI. CDR3 length equals 12 residues. V lost 4 bases and J lost 6, with 9 bases in between. The CDR3: CASSRQDAEAFF. Written as DNA, the CDR3 is TGTGCCAGCTCACGACAGGACGCTGAAGCTTTCTTT. Filled out from reference TRBV18 and TRBJ1-1, the complete variable domain reads NAGVMQNPRHLVRRRGQEARLRCSPMKGHSHVYWYRQLPEEGLKFMVYLQKENIIDESGMPKERFSAEFPKEGPSILRIQQVVRGDSAAYFCASSRQDAEAFFGQGTRLTVV.

This clonotype showed up just a few times. The CDR3 is CASSSHPDTSYQPQHF. The CDR3 DNA reads as TGTGCCAGCAGCTCCCATCCGGACACCAGTTATCAGCCCCAGCATTTT. The chain couples TRBV13 to TRBJ1-5; D might be TRBD1 (5 bases). Trimming took off 4 bases at V and 5 bases at J, with 18 bases between the two ends. The CDR3 length is 16 residues. CDR1 and CDR2 from the germline V gene are PRHDT and FYEKMQ (reference sequence).

V gene TRBV6-1 combines with J gene TRBJ1-2; D perhaps matches TRBD1 (6 bases). The CDR3 totals 15 residues. Trimming left V 6 bases short and J 6 bases short, with 20 bases between. Per the germline V gene, CDR1 is MNHNS and CDR2 is SASEGT. The chain's CDR3 is CASRWRGGASDGYTF. The CDR3 bases are TGTGCCAGCAGGTGGAGGGGGGGCGCCTCTGATGGCTACACCTTC.

This clonotype came up many times. V is TRBV28 and J is TRBJ1-2; possibly TRBD1 for D (5 bases). This CDR3 has 17 amino acids. Trimming took off 8 bases at V and 0 bases at J, with 22 bases between the two ends. The V gene's germline CDR1 is MDHEN and CDR2 SYDVKM. CDR3 sequence reads: CASASGDYRRPNYGYTF. The CDR3 bases are TGTGCCAGCGCGTCGGGAGACTACAGGCGACCTAACTATGGCTACACCTTC.

Ten or more counts support this clonotype. CDR3 bases: TGTGCCAGCAGCCCGCCAAGAGGGGTTAATTCACCCCTCCACTTT. Its translation is CASSPPRGVNSPLHF. V usage is TRBV7-8 and J usage is TRBJ1-6; possibly TRBD1 for D (5 bases). The V gene lost 5 bases and the J gene lost 6 bases, with 14 bases spanning the gap. CDR3 length: 15 residues. CDR1 is SGHVS and CDR2 is FQNEAQ in the germline V gene.

This clonotype occurred a few times. The chain is built from TRBV28 and TRBJ2-5, with D perhaps TRBD1 (5 bases). Germline values: CDR1 MDHEN, CDR2 SYDVKM. Trimming removed 5 bases at V and 1 base at J, with 14 bases between. The CDR3 runs 15 residues. The CDR3 bases are TGTGCCAGCAGTCGACCCTATGACAGCCAAGAGACCCAGTACTTC. Translation gives CASSRPYDSQETQYF.

This clonotype was detected only a few times. The rearrangement uses TRBV5-4 and TRBJ2-7; 11 nucleotides line up with TRBD2. With 5 bases clipped from V and 2 bases from J, the junction kept 3 bases outside the gene matches. Germline CDR1 reads SGHNT; CDR2 reads YYREEE (reference sequence). This CDR3 contains 14 residues. The CDR3 here is CASRSSGGTYEQYF. The CDR3 coding sequence is TGTGCCAGCAGATCTAGCGGGGGGACCTACGAGCAGTACTTC.

This clonotype was observed at least ten times. The rearrangement joins TRBV12-3 or TRBV12-4 to TRBJ2-3; unclear D gene. Trimming took 1 base from V and 9 from J, leaving 8 bases between them. This CDR3 is 12 amino acids long. The CDR3 sequence: CASSLGVVTQYF. CDR3 DNA: TGTGCCAGCAGTTTAGGAGTGGTGACGCAGTATTTT.

This clonotype has only a few counts. The V call is TRBV6-2 or TRBV6-3, the J call TRBJ1-5, with TRBD1 matching 9 bases. CDR1 MNHEY and CDR2 SVGEGT come from the germline V gene. The CDR3 has 18 residues. J lost 6 bases, V lost 0 bases, and 12 bases had no gene match. This chain's CDR3 is CASSYSPSGQGLSQPQHF. For the CDR3, the DNA is TGTGCCAGCAGTTACTCACCTTCCGGACAGGGGTTAAGTCAGCCCCAGCATTTT.

This clonotype was detected ten times or more. The chain combines TRBV3-1 with TRBJ1-6; no definite D call. Germline-derived CDR1 and CDR2 are LGHDT and YNNKEL (reference sequence). The CDR3 has 14 amino acids. V lost 2 bases, J lost 10 bases, and 12 bases lay in between. The CDR3 DNA is TGTGCCAGCAGCCAACGGGGTGTCGGGTCACCCCTCCACTTT. Translation gives CASSQRGVGSPLHF.

The chain combines TRBV28 with TRBJ2-2; D is ambiguous. Germline-derived CDR1 and CDR2 are MDHEN and SYDVKM. The length of the CDR3 is 14 residues. The V end was cut by 3 bases, the J end by 5 bases, with 10 bases between. CDR3 region: CASSFQTVTGELFF. In DNA form, the CDR3 reads TGTGCCAGCAGTTTCCAAACAGTTACCGGGGAGCTGTTTTTT.

The chain links TRBV9 to TRBJ2-1; no clear D. The CDR3 loop spans 14 amino acids. Germline V gene lookup returns CDR1 SGDLS and CDR2 YYNGEE. V lost 3 bases and J 4 bases, leaving 11 bases between the germline ends. CDR3 amino acids: CASSGRLGYNEQFF. CDR3 nucleotide sequence: TGTGCCAGCAGCGGACGGTTGGGTTACAATGAGCAGTTCTTC.

This clonotype was counted ten times or more. The J gene is TRBJ2-7, the V gene TRBV28, with D perhaps matching TRBD2 (6 bases). Germline CDR1 MDHEN, CDR2 SYDVKM. The germline V and J ends were trimmed by 5 bases and 2 bases, with 16 bases remaining between them. This CDR3 spans 15 amino acids. In DNA, the CDR3 is TGTGCCAGCAGTCCCACCGGGGGTGGGGCCTACGAGCAGTACTTC. Encoded protein: CASSPTGGGAYEQYF.

The chain links TRBV6-4 to TRBJ1-1, with D unresolved. The CDR3 runs to 12 residues. From germline, CDR1 is MRHNA and CDR2 SNTAGT. Trimming removed 7 bases at V and 5 bases at J, with 11 bases between. CDR3 region: CASISMGTEAFF. The CDR3 region has the DNA TGTGCCAGCATATCGATGGGGACTGAAGCTTTCTTT.

V is TRBV19 and J is TRBJ1-5; D perhaps matches TRBD1 (5 bases). Germline loops: CDR1 LNHDA, CDR2 SQIVND (reference sequence). CDR3 size: 12 residues. V was pared by 7 bases and J by 6 bases, with 10 bases between. For the CDR3, the DNA is TGTGCCAGTAATACAGGAGGTCAGCCCCAGCATTTT. It encodes CASNTGGQPQHF.

This clonotype was counted at least ten times. This chain uses TRBV28 with TRBJ1-2; D is unclear. The ends were cut back, 3 bases at V and 3 bases at J, with 11 bases in the middle. The CDR3 loop spans 14 amino acids. Germline CDR1 and CDR2: MDHEN and SYDVKM. The CDR3 is CASSFLREDYGYTF. CDR3 DNA sequence: TGTGCCAGCAGTTTTCTTCGGGAAGACTATGGCTACACCTTC.

This chain connects TRBV27 to TRBJ2-2; D gene uncertain. Germline V gene lookup returns CDR1 MNHEY and CDR2 SMNVEV (reference sequence). V lost 0 bases and J lost 0, with 8 bases in between. This CDR3 spans 16 amino acids. CDR3 bases: TGTGCCAGCAGTTTATCAGGGCTAACGAACACCGGGGAGCTGTTTTTT. The encoded protein is CASSLSGLTNTGELFF.

A few counts support this clonotype. V gene TRBV6-5 combines with J gene TRBJ1-5, with D uncertain. The CDR3 is 13 residues long. The ends were cut back, 4 bases at V and 6 bases at J, with 10 bases in the middle. In germline, CDR1 is MNHEY, CDR2 SVGAGI. CDR3 DNA: TGTGCCAGCAGTTTTCAGGAAGGTCAGCCCCAGCATTTT. This encodes CASSFQEGQPQHF.

This clonotype was detected a few times. The V gene is TRBV20-1, the J gene TRBJ1-5; TRBD1 matches at 7 bases. With V trimmed by 5 bases and J by 2 bases, 12 bases remained unmatched. Per the germline V gene, CDR1 is DFQATT and CDR2 is SNEGSKA (reference sequence). The CDR3 totals 16 residues. The CDR3 nucleotides read TGCAGTGCTTACTATCTAGACCAGGGGGGCAATCAGCCCCAGCATTTT. As protein: CSAYYLDQGGNQPQHF.

The J gene is TRBJ2-6, the V gene TRBV30; the D is unclear. The CDR3 extends over 15 amino acids. Per germline, CDR1 GTSNPN and CDR2 SVGIG (reference sequence). Deletions cut 8 bases from V and 3 bases from J, with 17 bases between. The chain's CDR3 is CATPPTLGGANVLTF. The CDR3 nucleotides read TGTGCCACCCCCCCTACCTTAGGTGGGGCCAACGTCCTGACTTTC.

This clonotype was seen a few times. This chain joins TRBV7-8 and TRBJ2-7; 8 bases map to TRBD1. V trimming: 2 bases; J trimming: 5 bases; junction bases outside the gene matches: 8. This CDR3 has 15 amino acids. Germline loops: CDR1 SGHVS, CDR2 FQNEAQ. The CDR3 DNA follows: TGTGCCAGCAGCTTAAGTCGGACAGGGAGTAACGAGCAGTACTTC. This encodes CASSLSRTGSNEQYF. Full variable domain (rest looked up from reference TRBV7-8 and TRBJ2-7): GAGVSQSPRYKVAKRGQDVALRCDPISGHVSLFWYQQALGQGPEFLTYFQNEAQLDKSGLPSDRFFAERPEGSVSTLKIQRTQQEDSAVYLCASSLSRTGSNEQYFGPGTRLTVT.

This clonotype was picked up a small number of times. The chain carries TRBV7-2 and TRBJ1-1; maybe TRBD1 (5 bases). Trimming removed 5 bases at V and 2 bases at J, with 21 bases between. Per the germline V gene, CDR1 is SGHTA and CDR2 is FQGNSA. The CDR3 is 17 amino acids. CDR3 sequence: CASSRPFKGFENTEAFF. The CDR3 DNA sequence: TGTGCCAGCAGCCGACCGTTTAAGGGGTTTGAAAACACTGAAGCTTTCTTT.

The chain uses TRBV30 and TRBJ1-2, with D maybe TRBD1 (5 bases). The V gene lost 4 bases and the J gene lost 6 bases, with 33 bases spanning the gap. Germline V gene data show CDR1 as GTSNPN and CDR2 as SVGIG (reference sequence). The CDR3 totals 19 residues. Written as DNA, the CDR3 is TGTGCCTGGAATCTCCGAGGGGAGACCGCCCGAATTTATTCTAATGGCTACACCTTC. Its protein product is CAWNLRGETARIYSNGYTF.

Many counts were recorded for this clonotype. The rearrangement uses TRBV10-2 and TRBJ2-5; D is unclear. Deletions cut 7 bases from V and 4 bases from J, with 13 bases between. The CDR3 length is 13 residues. The germline V gene has CDR1 WSHSY and CDR2 SAAADI. This chain's CDR3 is CASIGAPRETQYF. The DNA of the CDR3 is TGCGCCAGCATAGGAGCCCCGCGAGAGACCCAGTACTTC.